The present entry profiles one T cell receptor beta chain with its context. A read error may explain this, as a much larger clone is one base away. This sample is drawn from a study of blood T cell repertoires in COVID-19. Study at large: Acute-phase and convalescent COVID-19 samples originated in the United States, Italy and Spain. From T cells, B-cell-depleted T cells, or PBMCs came the material, which was cDNA or gDNA.

Under the authors' procedure: Reference gene primer amplification gave nucleated cell count estimates. The protocol was immunoSEQ multiplex PCR, while the TCRdb copy is restricted to in-frame clones and leaves out a portion. For V, J and clone size, that table is used; D and trimming come from the DNA. The table shows 200,000 to 300,000 clones, with 75% to 90% occurring only once. Deletions cut 7 bases from V and 0 bases from J, with 13 bases between. The CDR3 runs 15 residues. CDR1 and CDR2 from the germline V gene are LGHNA and YSLEER. This receptor was taken from a woman aged 55-75 years with active or convalescent COVID-19. Sequencing was done on a sample of peripheral blood. The chain employs TRBV4-3 and TRBJ2-1; TRBD1 is a possible D gene (6 bases). The CDR3 nucleotides read TGCGCCAGCAACCAGGACAGTAGCTCCTACAATGAGCAGTTCTTC. Its protein product is CASNQDSSSYNEQFF.